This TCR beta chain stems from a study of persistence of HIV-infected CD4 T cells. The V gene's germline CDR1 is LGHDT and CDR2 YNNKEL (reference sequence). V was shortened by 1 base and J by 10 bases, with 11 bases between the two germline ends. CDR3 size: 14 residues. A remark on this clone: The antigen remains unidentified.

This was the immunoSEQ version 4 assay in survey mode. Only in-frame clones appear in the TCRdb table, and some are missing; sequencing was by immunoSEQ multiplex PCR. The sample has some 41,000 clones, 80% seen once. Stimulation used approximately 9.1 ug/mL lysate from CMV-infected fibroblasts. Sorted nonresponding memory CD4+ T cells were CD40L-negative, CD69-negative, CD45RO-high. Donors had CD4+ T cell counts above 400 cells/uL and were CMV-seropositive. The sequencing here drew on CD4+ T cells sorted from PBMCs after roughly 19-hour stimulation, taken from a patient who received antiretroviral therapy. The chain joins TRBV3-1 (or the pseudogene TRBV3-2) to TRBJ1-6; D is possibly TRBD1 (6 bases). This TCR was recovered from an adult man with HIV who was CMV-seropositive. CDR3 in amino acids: CASSQGGGHSPLHF. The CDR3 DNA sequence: TGTGCCAGCAGCCAAGGGGGGGGACACTCACCCCTCCACTTT.